Presented here are 20 T cell receptor beta chains from one specimen sequenced in a study of shared clonotypes between healthy human individuals. Method: immunoSEQ multiplex PCR; TCRdb's copy keeps in-frame clones and lacks some. Of 740,000 or so clones in the sample, around 73% were seen once. The sequencing input was memory CD4+ T cells sorted from blood. Subset indicated: CD45RA-negative fraction. Receptors originate from a woman under 40 in good health.

In this sample, this clone turned up a few times. The CDR3 bases are TGTGCCAGCAGCTTCCACGGGGGCCCTCAGCCCCAGCATTTT. It codes for CASSFHGGPQPQHF. The rearrangement uses TRBV7-7 and TRBJ1-5, with D possibly TRBD1 on 6 matching bases. The ends were cut back, 3 bases at V and 6 bases at J, with 12 bases in the middle. Germline CDR1 SSHAT, CDR2 FNYEAQ (reference sequence). This CDR3 comprises 14 residues.

The rearrangement links TRBV6-1 to TRBJ2-1; a possible D gene is TRBD2 (5 bases). The CDR3 covers 15 residues. Germline-derived CDR1 and CDR2 are MNHNS and SASEGT. V was cut by 6 bases and J by 0 bases, with 12 bases left in between. The CDR3 DNA follows: TGTGCCAGCAGCCTAAGTCGGGGCTCCTACAATGAGCAGTTCTTC. Its protein is CASSLSRGSYNEQFF.

This clone showed up just once. The genes are TRBV7-9 and TRBJ2-1; 7 bases line up with TRBD2. Germline CDR1 and CDR2: SEHNR and FQNEAQ (reference sequence). V trimming: 5 bases; J trimming: 6 bases; junction bases outside the gene matches: 13. The CDR3 covers 16 residues. The CDR3 coding sequence is TGTGCCAGCAGCAGAGGGTCGCGGGAGAGAGGCAATGAGCAGTTCTTC. This sequence encodes CASSRGSRERGNEQFF.

The V gene is TRBV21-1, the J gene TRBJ1-2; the table's D gene call, TRBD1, was not cross checked with the DNA. TRBV21-1 is a known pseudogene. The CDR3 length is 17 residues. CDR3 region: CASSLPLGQTERYGYTF. CDR3 bases: TGTGCCAGCAGCCTCCCACTCGGACAGACTGAACGCTATGGCTACACCTTC.

The chain carries TRBV5-4 and TRBJ1-2, with TRBD1 identical over 7 bases. The trim removed 4 bases at V and 7 bases at J, leaving 13 bases unmatched. CDR1 SGHNT and CDR2 YYREEE come from the germline V gene (reference sequence). The CDR3 consists of 15 residues. The CDR3 DNA sequence: TGTGCCAGCAGCCCTCCCGGAGGGGGCGTGAGTGGCTACACCTTC. It codes for CASSPPGGGVSGYTF.

V usage is TRBV29-1 and J usage is TRBJ2-1; no definite D call. V dropped 3 bases and J dropped 7 bases, with 7 bases sitting between them. In germline, CDR1 is SQVTM, CDR2 ANQGSEA. The CDR3 is 11 residues long. DNA for the CDR3: TGCAGCGTTGAGGAGATGAATGAGCAGTTCTTC. Its protein product is CSVEEMNEQFF.

This sequence joins TRBV4-1 and TRBJ1-1; D gene unclear. Trimming cost V 0 bases and J 0 bases, with 8 bases left between them. CDR3 length: 15 residues. CDR1 is MGHRA and CDR2 is YSYEKL in the germline V gene. The CDR3 nucleotides read TGCGCCAGCAGCCAAGAGACATACATGAACACTGAAGCTTTCTTT. Residues: CASSQETYMNTEAFF.

Points on this clone: One base separates it from a far larger clone, so it is likely a read error. V and J are TRBV6-6 and TRBJ2-3; D not certain. This CDR3 is 11 amino acids long. Trimming removed 7 bases from V and 2 bases from J, with 4 bases in between. Germline V gene sequence: CDR1 MNHNY, CDR2 SVGAGI (reference sequence). The CDR3 here is CASTNTDTQYF. The CDR3 nucleotides are TGTGCCAGCACAAACACAGATACGCAGTATTTT.

This chain joins TRBV2 and TRBJ1-5, with a possible D match to TRBD1 (6 bases). The V gene lost 4 bases and the J gene lost 6 bases, with 7 bases spanning the gap. Looked up from germline, CDR1 is SNHLY and CDR2 is FYNNEI. There are 12 residues in the CDR3. CDR3 in DNA: TGTGCCAGCAGTGCGGGGGCTCAGCCCCAGCATTTT. Translation gives CASSAGAQPQHF.

CDR3 protein: CSVGGQGPRGTEAFF. The CDR3 DNA sequence: TGCAGCGTTGGGGGGCAGGGGCCTAGAGGGACTGAAGCTTTCTTT. J is TRBJ1-1 and V is TRBV29-1; possibly TRBD1 for D (6 bases). Trimming removed 4 bases from V and 5 bases from J, with 20 bases in between. Germline V gene lookup returns CDR1 SQVTM and CDR2 ANQGSEA. The CDR3 contains 15 residues.

This chain joins TRBV29-1 and TRBJ1-4; weak D call: TRBD1 (6 bases). Germline CDR1 and CDR2: SQVTM and ANQGSEA. The V and J ends lost 5 bases and 5 bases respectively, with 12 bases between them. The CDR3 is 13 amino acids. This CDR3 is CSVRGRGNEKLFF. The DNA for the CDR3 is TGCAGCGTTCGAGGCAGGGGCAATGAAAAACTGTTTTTT.

V is TRBV13 and J is TRBJ2-1; D is unclear. The CDR3 sequence is 13 residues long. Per the germline V gene, CDR1 is PRHDT and CDR2 is FYEKMQ (reference sequence). Trimming shortened V by 0 bases and J by 11 bases, and 11 bases separated the two germline ends. The CDR3 reads CASSLGFGPKQFF. For the CDR3, the DNA is TGTGCCAGCAGCTTAGGATTCGGGCCTAAGCAGTTCTTC.

The gene calls are TRBV4-1 and TRBJ2-1, with D uncertain. This CDR3 contains 15 residues. CDR1 is MGHRA, CDR2 YSYEKL, per germline. V lost 1 base and J lost 4, with 11 bases in between. CDR3 loop: CASSQGTQTYNEQFF. CDR3 sequence (DNA): TGCGCCAGCAGCCAAGGTACACAGACTTACAATGAGCAGTTCTTC.

This clone has just one count. This chain uses TRBV29-1 with TRBJ1-2; 7 bases match TRBD1. The J segment lost 8 bases and the V segment lost 3 bases, leaving 6 bases of the junction unmatched. The germline V gene has CDR1 SQVTM and CDR2 ANQGSEA. The CDR3 is 12 residues long. CDR3 sequence (DNA): TGCAGCGTTGACGACAGGGCTAGCGGCTACACCTTC. Translated, it gives CSVDDRASGYTF.

The chain has TRBV7-9 and TRBJ1-2; 9 bases agree with TRBD1. This CDR3 has 14 residues. Germline V CDR1 and CDR2: SEHNR, FQNEAQ (reference sequence). The V and J ends lost 6 bases and 13 bases, in that order; junction bases with no gene match: 15. The CDR3 sequence: CASRELGQGTAFTF. CDR3 nucleotides: TGTGCCAGCAGAGAACTCGGACAGGGGACTGCTTTCACCTTC.

This chain connects TRBV5-4 to TRBJ2-1, with TRBD2 identical over 10 bases. The V segment lost 4 bases and the J segment 7 bases; nucleotides outside the gene matches: 8. Germline assignment: CDR1 SGHNT and CDR2 YYREEE (reference sequence). The CDR3 spans 15 residues. CDR3 DNA sequence: TGTGCCAGCAGCCGGTCTAGCGGGAGCACGAATGAGCAGTTCTTC. It is translated as CASSRSSGSTNEQFF.

This chain joins TRBV10-3 and TRBJ2-3, with 8 bases that match TRBD1. Germline loops: CDR1 ENHRY, CDR2 SYGVKD. V was clipped by 2 bases and J by 6 bases; unmatched bases: 10. The CDR3 length is 16 residues. The CDR3 region has the DNA TGTGCCATCAGTGAGACTTGGACAGGGAAGGTCGATACGCAGTATTTT. Amino acid sequence: CAISETWTGKVDTQYF.

The rearrangement links TRBV2 to TRBJ2-7; weak D call: TRBD1 (6 bases). V was clipped by 6 bases and J by 0 bases, with 15 bases between them. Germline values: CDR1 SNHLY, CDR2 FYNNEI. The CDR3 extends over 15 amino acids. The CDR3 DNA follows: TGTGCCAGCAGCCCCGGTAGGGGGTACTCCTACGAGCAGTACTTC. Amino acid sequence: CASSPGRGYSYEQYF.

This clone was seen a single time. The chain is built from TRBV6-6 and TRBJ2-1; 9 bases align to TRBD2. Trimming at V came to 6 bases and at J to 6 bases, leaving 9 bases not matched to a gene. The CDR3 covers 15 residues. Germline V gene data show CDR1 as MNHNY and CDR2 as SVGAGI (reference sequence). In nucleotides, the CDR3 is TGTGCCAGCAGACAAGGGTCAGCGGGAGGCAATGAGCAGTTCTTC. Amino acids: CASRQGSAGGNEQFF.

J is TRBJ1-2 and V is TRBV9, with 7 bases aligning to TRBD1. Losses at the gene ends were 4 bases for V and 7 bases for J; bases not matched to a gene: 7. CDR3 length: 13 residues. Germline CDR1 reads SGDLS; CDR2 reads YYNGEE. The chain's CDR3 is CASSPETGRGYTF. The CDR3 DNA reads TGTGCCAGCAGCCCAGAGACAGGGCGTGGCTACACCTTC.